The rows below give T cell receptor beta chains drawn from one sample of a study of CD8 T cells in ankylosing spondylitis. TCRdb recomputed calls from the 5' RACE reads with MiXCR, one row per CDR3 protein. The sample has about 300,000 distinct CDR3 sequences; about 9.9% are singletons. Sequencing used blood, either unsorted or a sorted T cell fraction (not recorded which). The receptors shown here come from a female donor with ankylosing spondylitis or in good health (not recorded which). Each CDR3 is given with its conserved first and last residue. A D gene is named only where the DNA matches it firmly. Clone sizes are given selectively: once, few, many, or a class where the clone is expanded.

j_gene,len,d_gene,v_gene,abundance,CDR3nt,CDR3aa
TRBJ2-1,13,.,TRBV20-1,many,TGCAGTGCCACACGACAGACATACAATGAGCAGTTCTTC,CSATRQTYNEQFF
TRBJ1-5,15,.,TRBV20-1,.,TGCAGTGCTACCGAAACTGGACCCAAGAATCAGCCCCAGCATTTT,CSATETGPKNQPQHF
TRBJ2-7,13,TRBD1,TRBV30,.,TGTGCCTGTCAGGACAGGGGACTTAACGAGCAGTACTTC,CACQDRGLNEQYF
TRBJ1-1,16,.,TRBV7-2,many,TGTGCCAGCAGCCAACCCCTGACGGCCATGAACACTGAAGCTTTCTTT,CASSQPLTAMNTEAFF
TRBJ2-7,15,TRBD2,TRBV6-5,many,TGTGCCAGCAGTTACAAAGCGGGAGTGTCGCGGGAGCAGTACTTC,CASSYKAGVSREQYF
TRBJ2-3,14,.,TRBV20-1,many,TGCAGTGCTAGTACTTACCATAGCACAGATACGCAGTATTTT,CSASTYHSTDTQYF
TRBJ2-3,15,TRBD1,TRBV18,few,TGTGCCAGCTCCCGGGACAGTAGTCGGCCAGATACGCAGTATTTT,CASSRDSSRPDTQYF
TRBJ1-2,16,.,TRBV11-2,few,TGTGCCAGCAGGAAAATAGATGGGACATTCGCTGCGGGCTACACCTTC,CASRKIDGTFAAGYTF
TRBJ2-7,13,.,TRBV5-1,many,TGCGCCAGCAGCTTCGACATCTACTACGAGCAGTACTTC,CASSFDIYYEQYF
TRBJ2-7,12,TRBD1,TRBV7-9,many,TGTGCCAGCAGCACCACAGGGGGCGAGCAGTACTTC,CASSTTGGEQYF
TRBJ2-7,14,.,TRBV15,few,TGTGCCACCAGCAGAGATTGGGGGTATCACGAGCAGTACTTC,CATSRDWGYHEQYF
TRBJ2-1,15,.,TRBV7-2,many,TGTGCCAGCAGCCCAGGCTTGTCAGCGCGCAATGAGCAGTTCTTC,CASSPGLSARNEQFF
TRBJ1-2,11,.,TRBV20-1,many,TGCAGCGGGAGGCTGAACTATGGCTACACCTTC,CSGRLNYGYTF
TRBJ1-4,15,.,TRBV18,few,TGTGCCAGCTCAATGAGCCCCGGGACTATTGAAAAACTGTTTTTT,CASSMSPGTIEKLFF
TRBJ1-2,12,.,TRBV7-2,many,TGTGCCAGCAGCTTAGAAGCCATAGGCTACACCTTC,CASSLEAIGYTF
TRBJ2-7,14,.,TRBV5-1,many,TGCGCCAGCCGAACCGGGACGGGACCCTACGAGCAGTACTTC,CASRTGTGPYEQYF
TRBJ2-1,20,TRBD2,TRBV11-2,few,TGTGCCAGCAGCTTACCCCTCGACCTTCGACTAGCGGGCGACTACAATGAGCAGTTCTTC,CASSLPLDLRLAGDYNEQFF
TRBJ1-6,14,.,TRBV28,.,TGTGCCAGTAACATTCACTCCTATAATTCACCCCTCCACTTT,CASNIHSYNSPLHF
TRBJ1-4,16,TRBD1,TRBV5-1,many,TGCGCCAGCAGCTTGGCCGGGGGACAGCCCAATGAAAAACTGTTTTTT,CASSLAGGQPNEKLFF
TRBJ2-7,15,.,TRBV9,.,TGTGCCAGCAGCGTAGACGTTGGAGGGGGGTACGAGCAGTACTTC,CASSVDVGGGYEQYF
TRBJ2-6,19,TRBD1,TRBV5-1,many,TGCGCCAGCAGCTTGGTTTCGGGGACAGGTAGCTCTGGGGCCAACGTCCTGACTTTC,CASSLVSGTGSSGANVLTF
TRBJ1-1,15,TRBD1,TRBV7-2,.,TGTGCCAGCAGCGACCATGGGACAGGGGGCGCAGAAGCTTTCTTT,CASSDHGTGGAEAFF
TRBJ1-5,12,.,TRBV20-1,few,TGCAGTACCCGACAGGGCAATCAGCCCCAGCATTTT,CSTRQGNQPQHF
TRBJ1-5,15,TRBD1,TRBV5-1,many,TGCGCCAGCAGCCGAGCAGGGGGACCGGGTCAGCCCCAGCATTTT,CASSRAGGPGQPQHF
TRBJ2-6,14,.,TRBV7-2,.,TGTGCCAGCAGAAGTGGATCTGGGGCCAACGTCCTGTCTTTC,CASRSGSGANVLSF
TRBJ1-1,14,.,TRBV28,many,TGTGCCAGCACTAACTTAGGAGTGAACACTGAAGCTTTCTTT,CASTNLGVNTEAFF
TRBJ1-1,16,.,TRBV5-5,few,TGTGCCAGCAGCCTATCTATCCAAGGAATGAACACTGAAGCTTTCTTT,CASSLSIQGMNTEAFF
TRBJ2-7,15,.,TRBV20-1,few,TGCAGTGCTAGAGACATAGGTGGGAGCTCCTACGAGCAGTACTTC,CSARDIGGSSYEQYF
TRBJ2-1,17,TRBD2,TRBV10-1,.,TGCTCCAGCAGTGAGGACGTAGCGGGAGTGTCCTACAATGAGCAGTTCTTC,CSSSEDVAGVSYNEQFF
TRBJ2-7,14,.,TRBV28,many,TGTGCCAGCAGTTTAGGCTACAACTTGAGCGGGCAGTACTTC,CASSLGYNLSGQYF
TRBJ2-3,14,TRBD2,TRBV20-1,few,TGCAGTGCGGGCGACATGACTAGCTTAGATACGCAGTATTTT,CSAGDMTSLDTQYF
TRBJ1-1,15,.,TRBV18,few,TGTGCCAGCTCCCAACGAGAGGCCATGCTCGCTGAAGCTTTCTTT,CASSQREAMLAEAFF
TRBJ2-5,14,TRBD2,TRBV5-1,few,TGCGCCAGCAGCCCAGGACTAGCGGCAGAGACCCAGTACTTC,CASSPGLAAETQYF
TRBJ1-2,15,.,TRBV28,.,TGTGCCAGCAAGGGGATCGAGGCAGTGATGGATGGCTACACCTTC,CASKGIEAVMDGYTF
TRBJ2-3,14,TRBD1,TRBV5-1,.,TGCGCCAGCAGCCCGGGACAGGGTGCCAATACGCAGTATTTT,CASSPGQGANTQYF
TRBJ2-4,17,TRBD2,TRBV12-3/TRBV12-4,many,TGTGCCAGCAGGTCTCCCGGGACTCCGGGGGGCAAAAACATTCAGTACTTC,CASRSPGTPGGKNIQYF
TRBJ2-1,11,.,TRBV3-1,many,TGTGCCAGCCGGAGTACCAATGAGCAGTTCTTC,CASRSTNEQFF